The sequence of this TCR beta chain was determined in a study of vaccination and CD4 T cells after COVID-19. Stated time point: late sampling 161 to 241 days after vaccination in three convalescent patients. The treatment is: 10-day PBMC culture with coronavirus spike peptide pools or control peptides (ViraFEST assay). These CD4+ T cells came from approximately eleven-day cultures by negative selection. An Oncomine TCR Beta short-read assay was used to sequence the DNA from cultured CD4+ T cells. Via MiXCR, TCRdb re-called the PCR reads, giving one row per CDR3 protein. There are about 21,000 distinct CDR3 sequences in the sample; 45% to 55% occur only once, and about an eighth lies in the top ten. The CDR3 sequence is 14 residues long. Germline CDR1 and CDR2: DFQATT and SNEGSKA (reference sequence). V was clipped by 3 bases and J by 5 bases; unmatched bases: 8. This clonotype has a handful of counts. Antigen: not known.

This material consisted of CD4+ T cells from blood, cultured in vitro, taken about 7 months after SARS-CoV-2 vaccination. The chain carries TRBV20-1 and TRBJ2-5; TRBD1 matches at 8 bases. The TCR was taken from a human donor who had recovered from COVID-19. Here the CDR3 DNA reads TGCAGTGCTAGCGTAGGACAGGGCTGGGAGACCCAGTACTTC. Protein product: CSASVGQGWETQYF.